This is a list of T cell receptor beta chains from one sample in a study of CD8+ T cells in alopecia areata. The protocol was immunoSEQ multiplex PCR, while the TCRdb copy is restricted to in-frame clones and leaves out a portion. The data hold about 200,000 clones, with 57% observed a single time. The specimen was CD4+ T cells sorted from blood, collected at week 0. These receptors originate from a human donor with alopecia areata. Each CDR3 is given with its conserved first and last residue. D genes are given only for firm matches. Size is omitted from some rows. Given values are once, few, many or a class for expanded clones.

D	V	size	J	DNA	CDR3
NA	TRBV9	NA	TRBJ2-2	TGTGCCAGCAGCGTAGTAGGGACCCCCGGGGAGCTGTTTTTT	CASSVVGTPGELFF
NA	TRBV5-1	few	TRBJ2-2	TGCGCCAGCAGCTTGGGAGGGGCGAACACCGGGGAGCTGTTTTTT	CASSLGGANTGELFF
TRBD2	TRBV4-1	NA	TRBJ2-6	TGCGCCAGCAGCGCGCGGGGGTCTGGGGCCAACGTCCTGACTTTC	CASSARGSGANVLTF
TRBD1	TRBV15	NA	TRBJ1-2	TGTGCCACCAGCAGAACAGGGGACTATGGCTACACCTTC	CATSRTGDYGYTF
NA	TRBV6-1	NA	TRBJ1-1	TGTGCCAGCTGGGACCTTCTGAACACTGAAGCTTTCTTT	CASWDLLNTEAFF
TRBD2	TRBV18	NA	TRBJ2-1	TGTGCCAGCTCACCGAATCGACTAGCGGGAGGTAACAATGAGCAGTTCTTC	CASSPNRLAGGNNEQFF
NA	TRBV4-2	NA	TRBJ1-4	TGTGCCAGCAGCCAATCGGGTACCTCAACTAATGAAAAACTGTTTTTT	CASSQSGTSTNEKLFF
NA	TRBV19	NA	TRBJ2-5	TGTGCCAGTAGTTTTGACGCACGGAGGGGCCAAGAGACCCAGTACTTC	CASSFDARRGQETQYF
NA	TRBV29-1	few	TRBJ1-2	TGCAGCGTGAGGGACACCAGGAGCTATGGCTACACCTTC	CSVRDTRSYGYTF
TRBD1	TRBV7-8	NA	TRBJ2-1	TGTGCCAGCAGCCCTTACAGGGGGCGGATGAATGAGCAGTTCTTC	CASSPYRGRMNEQFF
NA	TRBV7-3	NA	TRBJ1-1	TGTGCCAGCAGCACCCCGACAGGAAAGAACACTGAAGCTTTCTTT	CASSTPTGKNTEAFF
NA	TRBV29-1	few	TRBJ2-3	TGCAGCGTGGAACGCGGGGTGGCAGATACGCAGTATTTT	CSVERGVADTQYF
NA	TRBV7-9	NA	TRBJ1-2	TGTGCCAGCAGCTTAAATCTAGGGGGCTACACCTTC	CASSLNLGGYTF
TRBD1	TRBV5-1	NA	TRBJ2-5	TGCGCCAGCAGCTTGGGTAACAGGGGTCCGTACCAAGAGACCCAGTACTTC	CASSLGNRGPYQETQYF
NA	TRBV27	few	TRBJ2-5	TGTGCCAGCAGTTTAAATAGCGGAACTGCGGAGACCCAGTACTTC	CASSLNSGTAETQYF
NA	TRBV15	NA	TRBJ2-2	TGTGCCACCAGCAGAGAGACGGACGGGGAGCTGTTTTTT	CATSRETDGELFF
NA	TRBV28	NA	TRBJ1-2	TGTGCCAGCAGTGATCGGGACGGTATCGGCTACACCTTC	CASSDRDGIGYTF
NA	TRBV29-1	NA	TRBJ1-1	TGCAGCGTTGAGGGGGTCCTTAACACTGAAGCTTTCTTT	CSVEGVLNTEAFF
TRBD1	TRBV27	NA	TRBJ1-5	TGTGCCAGCAGTCCAAGACAGGGGGTTAGCAATCAGCCCCAGCATTTT	CASSPRQGVSNQPQHF
NA	TRBV2	NA	TRBJ2-5	TGTGCCAGCAGTGCCGACAGATTCCAAGAGACCCAGTACTTC	CASSADRFQETQYF
NA	TRBV25-1	once	TRBJ1-1	TGTGCCAGCAGAATCGGACAGCTGAACACTGAAGCTTTCTTT	CASRIGQLNTEAFF
TRBD1	TRBV28	NA	TRBJ2-5	TGTGCCAGCAGTCTGACAGGGTTCAGGGAGACCCAGTACTTC	CASSLTGFRETQYF
NA	TRBV5-1	few	TRBJ1-1	TGCGCCAGCAGCTCGATACTTGGGGCTGAAGCTTTCTTT	CASSSILGAEAFF
NA	TRBV4-1	NA	TRBJ2-1	TGCGCCAGCAGCCAGCCCCGCGCTCAGCAGTTCTTC	CASSQPRAQQFF
NA	TRBV29-1	NA	TRBJ2-3	TGCAGCGCCCCTGCGCAGGGAGGTAAAGATACGCAGTATTTT	CSAPAQGGKDTQYF
TRBD1	TRBV5-6	NA	TRBJ1-2	TGTGCCAGCAGCCTCGTGGGTGGCGACAGGGGGCTGTTCTACTACACCTTC	CASSLVGGDRGLFYYTF
TRBD1	TRBV19	NA	TRBJ2-3	TGTGCCAGTAGTATGAGGTTGCAGGGGGCCATCGCAGATACGCAGTATTTT	CASSMRLQGAIADTQYF
NA	TRBV29-1	once	TRBJ2-1	TGCAGCGTTGAATTCGACGGGAGAGGAAACAATGAGCAGTTCTTC	CSVEFDGRGNNEQFF
NA	TRBV5-1	NA	TRBJ2-2	TGCGCCAGCAGCTTTCGCGGGGACGCCACCGGGGAGCTGTTTTTT	CASSFRGDATGELFF
NA	TRBV2	NA	TRBJ2-2	TGTGCCAGCAGTGAAGCAACGGGGCCGAACACCGGGGAGCTGTTTTTT	CASSEATGPNTGELFF
TRBD1	TRBV15	NA	TRBJ2-5	TGTGCCACCAGCGAGAGACAGGGGGATGTAGAGACCCAGTACTTC	CATSERQGDVETQYF
NA	TRBV6-1	NA	TRBJ1-5	TGTGCCAGCAGTGCCAGGGACAAAGAGGGCCAGCCCCAGCATTTT	CASSARDKEGQPQHF
NA	TRBV4-1	few	TRBJ1-2	TGCGCCAGCAGCCAAGATAGTTACGGGAGGTGGGGATCCAACTATGGCTACACCTTC	CASSQDSYGRWGSNYGYTF
TRBD1	TRBV7-9	few	TRBJ1-1	TGTGCCAGCAGCTCCGACAGGGCCACTGAAGCTTTCTTT	CASSSDRATEAFF
NA	TRBV7-9	NA	TRBJ1-5	TGTGCCAGCAGCTCCTTGAATCAGCCCCAGCATTTT	CASSSLNQPQHF
NA	TRBV30	NA	TRBJ2-5	TGTGCCTGGAAAAAGGACCTCCTGCCGGGCGAGACCCAGTACTTC	CAWKKDLLPGETQYF
TRBD1	TRBV30	few	TRBJ1-1	TGTGCCTGGAGTCCTCGGACAGGGATGAACACTGAAGCTTTCTTT	CAWSPRTGMNTEAFF
TRBD2	TRBV2	few	TRBJ2-1	TGTGCCAGCAGTGAAGGTAGCGGGAGGGCATACAATGAGCAGTTCTTC	CASSEGSGRAYNEQFF
NA	TRBV6-6	NA	TRBJ2-7	TGTGCCAGCAGTCTAGGGGCCCACGAGCAGTACTTC	CASSLGAHEQYF
TRBD1	TRBV7-2	NA	TRBJ2-7	TGTGCCAGCAGCTTAGTTACAGGGGGAGTCTACGAGCAGTACTTC	CASSLVTGGVYEQYF
TRBD1	TRBV2	many	TRBJ2-1	TGTGCCAGCAGTCCTAGTTGGTGGACAGGGAACAATGAGCAGTTCTTC	CASSPSWWTGNNEQFF
NA	TRBV29-1	NA	TRBJ1-3	TGCAGCGTTAGACTGTCGTATGGAAACACCATATATTTT	CSVRLSYGNTIYF
TRBD1	TRBV11-2	NA	TRBJ1-1	TGTGCCAGCAGAGTCATCAGGGGGCAGACCACTGAAGCTTTCTTT	CASRVIRGQTTEAFF
NA	TRBV5-1	few	TRBJ2-1	TGCGCCAGCAGCTTAGAGCGGCCCCGCAGTGAGCAGTTCTTC	CASSLERPRSEQFF
NA	TRBV11-1	NA	TRBJ1-2	TGTGCCAGCAGCTTAAACGCAGGGTATGGCTACACCTTC	CASSLNAGYGYTF
NA	TRBV30	NA	TRBJ1-5	TGTGCCTGGAGCCGGACAGAAAATCAGCCCCAGCATTTT	CAWSRTENQPQHF
NA	TRBV30	NA	TRBJ1-1	TGTGCCGGGGCCTGGGGGGGGACTGAAGCTTTCTTT	CAGAWGGTEAFF
TRBD2	TRBV15	NA	TRBJ2-4	TGTGCCACCAGAGGGGAACCGGGACTAGTCAAAAACATTCAGTACTTC	CATRGEPGLVKNIQYF
TRBD2	TRBV30	NA	TRBJ2-5	TGTGCCTGGAGTGTAAAAGCGGGAGGGGGGGAGACCCAGTACTTC	CAWSVKAGGGETQYF
NA	TRBV23-1	NA	TRBJ1-2	TGCGCCAGCAGTCACCACCCCCGACTCCCCCCTATCCGCTACACCTTC	CASSHHPRLPPIRYTF
TRBD2	TRBV5-1	NA	TRBJ2-3	TGCGCCAGCAGCCCCAAACCTAGCGGGAGCACAGATACGCAGTATTTT	CASSPKPSGSTDTQYF